These 18 T cell receptor beta chains share one sample of origin, sequenced in a study of cytomegalovirus exposure and HLA in healthy donors. Profiled with immunoSEQ multiplex PCR; TCRdb holds only in-frame clones, not every one. The repertoire consists of 150,000 to 200,000 clones, with 85% occurring once and the leading ten covering 15% to 20%. Source material: PBMCs. All receptors come from a man aged 18 to 29 in good health and CMV-seropositive.

The CDR3 loop reads CASSVATGGPGLNEQFF. CDR3 nucleotides: TGTGCCAGCAGCGTAGCTACGGGGGGCCCCGGTTTGAATGAGCAGTTCTTC. This sequence joins TRBV9 and TRBJ2-1; maybe TRBD2 (7 bases). The germline gives CDR1 SGDLS, CDR2 YYNGEE. The CDR3 covers 17 residues. The V gene lost 0 bases and the J gene lost 7 bases, with 20 bases spanning the gap.

The chain joins TRBV30 to TRBJ2-1; the match to TRBD2 covers 10 bases. The CDR3 is 18 amino acids. Germline CDR1 and CDR2: GTSNPN and SVGIG (reference sequence). V trimming: 0 bases; J trimming: 7 bases; junction bases outside the gene matches: 15. The CDR3 nucleotides read TGTGCCTGGAGTGTTGGGGTGAGCGGGGGGGCCTCTTTGAATGAGCAGTTCTTC. Protein: CAWSVGVSGGASLNEQFF. The variable domain in full, completed from reference TRBV30 and TRBJ2-1, reads SQTIHQWPATLVQPVGSPLSLECTVEGTSNPNLYWYRQAAGRGLQLLFYSVGIGQISSEVPQNLSASRPQDRQFILSSKKLLLSDSGFYLCAWSVGVSGGASLNEQFFGPGTRLTVL.

The chain couples TRBV5-4 to TRBJ2-5, with D tentatively TRBD1 (6 bases). CDR1 is SGHNT, CDR2 YYREEE, per germline (reference sequence). This CDR3 comprises 15 residues. Between the trimmed V and J ends, which lost 2 bases and 4 bases, there was a span of 15 bases. As DNA, the CDR3 is TGTGCCAGCAGCTTCCCCACGACAGGTGTAGAGACCCAGTACTTC. Its translation: CASSFPTTGVETQYF.

V usage is TRBV4-1 and J usage is TRBJ2-2; TRBD2 matches at 8 bases. The trim removed 1 base at V and 5 bases at J, leaving 6 bases unmatched. The CDR3 length is 16 residues. Germline assignment: CDR1 MGHRA and CDR2 YSYEKL. CDR3 sequence reads: CASSQASGRLTGELFF. The CDR3 DNA is TGCGCCAGCAGCCAAGCAAGCGGGAGACTAACCGGGGAGCTGTTTTTT.

The chain uses TRBV9 and TRBJ2-7; D might be TRBD2 (5 bases). With 0 bases removed from V and 3 bases from J, the gap between germline ends came to 13 bases. Germline assignment: CDR1 SGDLS and CDR2 YYNGEE. The CDR3 spans 15 residues. Here the CDR3 DNA reads TGTGCCAGCAGCGTAGGTGGAGGTCCAAACTACGAGCAGTACTTC. This encodes CASSVGGGPNYEQYF.

The chain combines TRBV4-1 with TRBJ2-7; possibly TRBD1 for D (5 bases). Germline CDR1 MGHRA, CDR2 YSYEKL. Trimming took off 0 bases at V and 4 bases at J, with 13 bases between the two ends. The CDR3 contains 15 residues. The DNA for the CDR3 is TGCGCCAGCAGCCAAGATAAGGGGCTTCAGTACGAGCAGTACTTC. Protein sequence: CASSQDKGLQYEQYF.

The sample holds one count of this clone. The V and J genes are TRBV5-5 and TRBJ2-2; D may be TRBD1 (6 bases). The V end lost 0 bases, the J end lost 4 bases, and 10 bases lay between the germline ends. CDR3 length: 15 residues. CDR1 is SGHKS, CDR2 YYEKEE, per germline (reference sequence). The DNA of the CDR3 is TGTGCCAGCAGCTTGGGCGGACAGCCCACCGGGGAGCTGTTTTTT. Its translation is CASSLGGQPTGELFF. Together with reference TRBV5-5 and TRBJ2-2, the CDR3 gives the full variable domain: DAGVTQSPTHLIKTRGQQVTLRCSPISGHKSVSWYQQVLGQGPQFIFQYYEKEERGRGNFPDRFSARQFPNYSSELNVNALLLGDSALYLCASSLGGQPTGELFFGEGSRLTVL.

The chain carries TRBV9 and TRBJ1-2; 10 positions agree with TRBD1. The CDR3 sequence is 15 residues long. Germline V gene sequence: CDR1 SGDLS, CDR2 YYNGEE. Trimming took 4 bases from V and 3 from J; bases not matched to a gene: 6. For the CDR3, the DNA is TGTGCCAGCAGCTCGACAGGGGGCAGATACTATGGCTACACCTTC. Its protein product is CASSSTGGRYYGYTF.

The rearrangement links TRBV27 to TRBJ1-1, with 7 bases identical to TRBD1. The V gene's germline CDR1 is MNHEY and CDR2 SMNVEV (reference sequence). V shed 5 bases and J 1 base; nucleotides not matched to a gene: 4. The CDR3 loop spans 14 amino acids. The CDR3 region has the DNA TGTGCCAGCAGTCTCCGGGACAGGAACACTGAAGCTTTCTTT. This gives the protein CASSLRDRNTEAFF.

This clone was detected many times. The V and J genes are TRBV11-2 and TRBJ2-7; 10 nucleotides match TRBD2. The J segment lost 2 bases and the V segment lost 5 bases, leaving 9 bases of the junction unmatched. Per germline, CDR1 SGHAT and CDR2 FQNNGV. CDR3 size: 16 residues. The DNA of the CDR3 is TGTGCCAGCAGCCTCTCAGCGGGGGGGCTACCCTACGAGCAGTACTTC. The encoded protein is CASSLSAGGLPYEQYF. Full variable domain (missing parts from reference TRBV11-2 and TRBJ2-7): EAGVAQSPRYKIIEKRQSVAFWCNPISGHATLYWYQQILGQGPKLLIQFQNNGVVDDSQLPKDRFSAERLKGVDSTLKIQPAKLEDSAVYLCASSLSAGGLPYEQYFGPGTRLTVT.

J is TRBJ2-7 and V is TRBV5-1, with D possibly being TRBD1 (5 bases). This CDR3 has 14 amino acids. V lost 0 bases and J 4 bases, leaving 11 bases between the germline ends. The germline gives CDR1 SGHRS, CDR2 YFSETQ. CDR3 nucleotide sequence: TGCGCCAGCAGCTTGGGACCCTCAGGGTACGAGCAGTACTTC. This sequence encodes CASSLGPSGYEQYF.

V gene TRBV14 combines with J gene TRBJ2-5; 7 positions match TRBD1. The CDR3 is 15 residues long. V shed 0 bases and J 4 bases; nucleotides not matched to a gene: 5. Germline CDR1 SGHDN, CDR2 FVKESK. The CDR3 region is CASSQDLTGVETQYF. CDR3 sequence (DNA): TGTGCCAGCAGCCAAGACCTTACAGGGGTAGAGACCCAGTACTTC.

This clone came up once. The chain uses TRBV7-6 and TRBJ2-2; a possible D gene is TRBD1 (6 bases). The CDR3 sequence is 14 residues long. V lost 5 bases and J lost 5, with 12 bases in between. CDR1 is SGHVS, CDR2 FNYEAQ, per germline. CDR3 bases: TGTGCCAGCAGCCTTTCAACAGGGACCGGGGAGCTGTTTTTT. This gives the protein CASSLSTGTGELFF. The entire variable domain, with the rest obtained from reference TRBV7-6 and TRBJ2-2, is as follows: GAGVSQSPRYKVTKRGQDVALRCDPISGHVSLYWYRQALGQGPEFLTYFNYEAQQDKSGLPNDRFSAERPEGSISTLTIQRTEQRDSAMYRCASSLSTGTGELFFGEGSRLTVL.

The chain recombines TRBV4-1 with TRBJ2-7; TRBD2 is a possible D gene (6 bases). This CDR3 is built from 14 residues. CDR1 is MGHRA, CDR2 YSYEKL, per germline. The V gene lost 1 base and the J gene lost 7 bases, with 14 bases spanning the gap. CDR3 in DNA: TGCGCCAGCAGCCAAGGCGGAGGGTCCGTGGAGCAGTACTTC. Protein product: CASSQGGGSVEQYF.

This clone has only one observation. This chain joins TRBV6-6 and TRBJ2-1, with a tentative D call TRBD2 (5 bases). Per the germline V gene, CDR1 is MNHNY and CDR2 is SVGAGI (reference sequence). V lost 6 bases and J 1 base, leaving 10 bases between the germline ends. The CDR3 sequence is 14 residues long. The CDR3: CASRLASSYNEQFF. CDR3 in DNA: TGTGCCAGCAGATTAGCGAGTTCCTACAATGAGCAGTTCTTC.

The chain recombines TRBV6-1 with TRBJ2-6; a weak D match, TRBD2 (6 bases). In germline, CDR1 is MNHNS, CDR2 SASEGT. The V end lost 4 bases, the J end lost 0 bases, and 16 bases lay between the germline ends. The CDR3 contains 18 residues. In nucleotides, the CDR3 is TGTGCCAGCAGTGTTGGGGGAGGCTATCTCTCTGGGGCCAACGTCCTGACTTTC. Protein: CASSVGGGYLSGANVLTF.

The chain has TRBV5-4 and TRBJ2-3; TRBD2 matches at 13 bases. After removal of 4 bases from V and 3 bases from J, the junction contained 2 bases not matched to a gene. Looked up from germline, CDR1 is SGHNT and CDR2 is YYREEE (reference sequence). The CDR3 is made up of 15 amino acids. The CDR3 reads CASSQTSGGTDTQYF. The CDR3 region has the DNA TGTGCCAGCAGCCAGACTAGCGGGGGGACAGATACGCAGTATTTT.

The chain links TRBV5-6 to TRBJ1-2, with 7 nucleotides matching TRBD1. Trimming removed 3 bases from V and 7 bases from J; junction bases left unmatched: 6. Looked up from germline, CDR1 is SGHDT and CDR2 is YYEEEE. This CDR3 spans 13 amino acids. This CDR3 is CASSYPGGGGYTF. In DNA form, the CDR3 reads TGTGCCAGCAGCTACCCAGGGGGTGGTGGCTACACCTTC.